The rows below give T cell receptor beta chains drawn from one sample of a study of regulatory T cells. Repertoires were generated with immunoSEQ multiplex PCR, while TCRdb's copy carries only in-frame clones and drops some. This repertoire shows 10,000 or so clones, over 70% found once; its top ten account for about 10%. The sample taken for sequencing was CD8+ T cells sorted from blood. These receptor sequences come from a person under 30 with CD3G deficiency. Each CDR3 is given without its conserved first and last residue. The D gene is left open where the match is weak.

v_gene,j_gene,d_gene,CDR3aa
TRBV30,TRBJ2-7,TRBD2,AWSSGLAGYEQY
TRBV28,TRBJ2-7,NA,ASSFRGLGEQY
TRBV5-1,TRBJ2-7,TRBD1,ASSFTGAHEQY
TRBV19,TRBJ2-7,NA,ASSADWTYEQY
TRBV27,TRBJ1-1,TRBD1,ATRGQGGETEAF
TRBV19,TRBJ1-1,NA,ASSMRPNTEAF
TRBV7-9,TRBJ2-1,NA,ASSLDWGSYNEQF
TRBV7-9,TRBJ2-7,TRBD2,ASSFSSGRGEQY
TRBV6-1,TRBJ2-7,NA,ASSEGGQLSYEQY
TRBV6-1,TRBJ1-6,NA,ASSDVMGGPLH
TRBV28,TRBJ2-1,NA,ASSLGTYTYNEQF
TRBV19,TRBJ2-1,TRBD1,ASSNRGPYNEQF
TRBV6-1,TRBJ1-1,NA,ASSGALKEAF
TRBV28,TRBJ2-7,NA,ASSFLGVHEQY
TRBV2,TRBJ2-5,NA,ARSLTYQETQY
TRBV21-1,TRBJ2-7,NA,ASSPTTSVESCYEQY